The 20 T cell receptor beta chains listed next were all sequenced from one sample in a study of shared clonotypes between healthy human individuals. Sequencing was performed with immunoSEQ multiplex PCR; in TCRdb, only in-frame clones are kept and a portion is missing. The top ten clones hold about 1.1% of a sample with over 2 million clones, about 94% of them seen once. Selected positively for CCR7 and CD45RO-negative, naive CD8 cells excluded terminally differentiated effector memory CD45RA+ cells. The sample comprised naive CD8+ T cells sorted from blood. The source of these receptors is a man between 18 and 29 years old in good health.

V is TRBV28 and J is TRBJ2-7; D possibly corresponds to TRBD1 (6 bases). From germline, CDR1 is MDHEN and CDR2 SYDVKM. There are 13 residues in the CDR3. V was shortened by 8 bases and J by 3 bases, with 14 bases between the two germline ends. CDR3 residues: CASERDNYYEQYF. In DNA form, the CDR3 reads TGTGCCAGCGAACGGGACAACTACTACGAGCAGTACTTC.

The chain couples TRBV7-6 to TRBJ2-1; TRBD2 matches at 7 bases. The CDR3 has 15 amino acids. Trimming at V came to 7 bases and at J to 5 bases, leaving 11 bases not matched to a gene. Per germline, CDR1 SGHVS and CDR2 FNYEAQ. The CDR3 region is CASIKNAAGDNEQFF. The CDR3 nucleotides read TGTGCCAGCATCAAAAACGCTGCGGGGGACAATGAGCAGTTCTTC.

The V call is TRBV25-1, the J call TRBJ2-5; D is ambiguous. Looked up from germline, CDR1 is MGHDK and CDR2 is SYGVNS. This CDR3 has 14 residues. V was cut by 2 bases and J by 2 bases, with 9 bases left in between. The CDR3 bases are TGTGCCAGCAGTGAAACAGAACTACAAGAGACCCAGTACTTC. This translates into CASSETELQETQYF.

V gene TRBV2 combines with J gene TRBJ1-5, with D possibly matching TRBD1 (5 bases). V was trimmed by 7 bases and J by 7 bases, leaving 14 bases between them. Germline CDR1 SNHLY, CDR2 FYNNEI. CDR3 size: 13 residues. CDR3 protein: CASKFRGVQPQHF. In DNA, the CDR3 is TGTGCCAGCAAATTCCGAGGGGTCCAGCCCCAGCATTTT.

The DNA of the CDR3 is TGTGCCTGGACAAGGGAGCATAACACTGAAGCTTTCTTT. Its translation is CAWTREHNTEAFF. The V and J genes are TRBV30 and TRBJ1-1; no definite D call. The germline V gene encodes CDR1 GTSNPN and CDR2 SVGIG (reference sequence). The CDR3 extends over 13 amino acids. The V end was cut by 4 bases, the J end by 2 bases, with 11 bases between.

J is TRBJ2-1 and V is TRBV4-1, with 8 bases fitting TRBD2. CDR1 and CDR2 from the germline V gene are MGHRA and YSYEKL. With 3 bases clipped from V and 9 bases from J, the junction kept 7 bases outside the gene matches. CDR3 size: 14 residues. The CDR3 coding sequence is TGCGCCAGCAGCCATCAGCGGGAGCTAGTTGAGCAGTTCTTC. This codes for CASSHQRELVEQFF.

V usage is TRBV7-9 and J usage is TRBJ2-6; no firm D call. Germline loops: CDR1 SEHNR, CDR2 FQNEAQ (reference sequence). The germline V and J ends were trimmed by 5 bases and 3 bases, with 8 bases remaining between them. The length of the CDR3 is 14 residues. CDR3 nucleotide sequence: TGTGCCAGCAGCCAATCCCTTGGGGCCAACGTCCTGACTTTC. The encoded protein is CASSQSLGANVLTF.

The CDR3 DNA follows: TGTGCCAGCAGCCAAGGTGTCGGACCCCAAGAGACCCAGTACTTC. Its protein is CASSQGVGPQETQYF. J is TRBJ2-5 and V is TRBV14, with D uncertain. CDR1 is SGHDN and CDR2 is FVKESK in the germline V gene. Deletions cut 1 base from V and 1 base from J, with 10 bases between. CDR3 length equals 15 residues.

Turning to this clone: Other DNA sequences within the sample encode an identical CDR3. The chain employs TRBV5-1 and TRBJ1-1; D unresolved. V lost 4 bases and J 0 bases, leaving 7 bases between the germline ends. The germline gives CDR1 SGHRS, CDR2 YFSETQ. The CDR3 has 13 residues. The CDR3 is CASSRTVNTEAFF. CDR3 DNA: TGCGCCAGCAGCAGGACGGTGAACACTGAAGCTTTCTTT.

For the CDR3, the DNA is TGTGCCAGCAGTTTCGACAGTTCCTCCTACGAGCAGTACTTC. It translates to CASSFDSSSYEQYF. The V and J genes are TRBV5-4 and TRBJ2-7; weak D call: TRBD1 (5 bases). The germline V gene encodes CDR1 SGHNT and CDR2 YYREEE (reference sequence). The CDR3 length is 14 residues. V lost 5 bases to trimming and J lost 0 bases, with 12 bases between them.

The rearrangement joins TRBV4-1 to TRBJ2-1; D may match TRBD1 or TRBD2 (5 bases each). The CDR3 length is 15 residues. Trimming left V 5 bases short and J 1 base short, with 12 bases between. Germline CDR1 MGHRA, CDR2 YSYEKL. The CDR3, as DNA: TGCGCCAGCAGCTCGGGGACGGGGTCCTACAATGAGCAGTTCTTC. Its translation: CASSSGTGSYNEQFF.

This chain joins TRBV10-2 and TRBJ1-3, with 8 bases lining up with TRBD1. The CDR3 extends over 15 amino acids. The V gene end was trimmed by 6 bases and the J gene end by 0 bases; junction bases not matched to a gene: 4. Germline CDR1 reads WSHSY; CDR2 reads SAAADI. The CDR3 DNA is TGCGCCAGCAGGGTGACAGGGGACTCTGGAAACACCATATATTTT. This encodes CASRVTGDSGNTIYF.

The J gene is TRBJ2-3, the V gene TRBV29-1; 7 bases agree with TRBD1. V gave up 5 bases and J gave up 0 bases; unmatched junction bases: 8. Germline-derived CDR1 and CDR2 are SQVTM and ANQGSEA. The CDR3 covers 15 residues. The CDR3 nucleotides are TGCAGCGTTTCTCTCGGGGACAGTAGCACAGATACGCAGTATTTT. It translates to CSVSLGDSSTDTQYF.

This rearrangement joins TRBV5-6 to TRBJ2-2; D gene uncertain. The CDR3 spans 12 residues. Per the germline V gene, CDR1 is SGHDT and CDR2 is YYEEEE. With 0 bases removed from V and 7 bases from J, the gap between germline ends came to 4 bases. In DNA form, the CDR3 reads TGTGCCAGCAGCTTGGGGCTCGGGGAGCTGTTTTTT. Amino acid sequence: CASSLGLGELFF.

J is TRBJ1-5 and V is TRBV28, with TRBD1 matching over 8 bases. The V segment lost 4 bases and the J segment 0 bases; nucleotides outside the gene matches: 14. CDR3 length: 19 residues. CDR1 MDHEN and CDR2 SYDVKM come from the germline V gene. This CDR3 is CASSWSGTGSSYSNQPQHF. CDR3 coding DNA: TGTGCCAGCAGTTGGTCTGGGACAGGCTCCAGTTATAGCAATCAGCCCCAGCATTTT.

Concerning this clone itself: The junction does not match germline at one end; this may be a read error. V usage is TRBV7-9 and J usage is TRBJ1-5, with TRBD1 identical over 9 bases. This CDR3 is 12 amino acids long. CDR1 is SEHNR, CDR2 FQNEAQ, per germline (reference sequence). The CDR3 DNA follows: TGTGCCAGCAGCCCCGGGACAGGGCCTCTTTATTTT. It translates to CASSPGTGPLYF. Drawing the rest from reference TRBV7-9 and TRBJ1-5, the complete variable domain is DTGVSQNPRHKITKRGQNVTFRCDPISEHNRLYWYRQTLGQGPEFLTYFQNEAQLEKSRLLSDRFSAERPKGSFSTLEIQRTEQGDSAMYLCASSPGTGPLYFGDGTRLSIL.

This chain connects TRBV7-9 to TRBJ2-1; 7 positions agree with TRBD1. Per germline, CDR1 SEHNR and CDR2 FQNEAQ (reference sequence). The V gene end was trimmed by 4 bases and the J gene end by 4 bases; junction bases not matched to a gene: 7. This CDR3 region has 15 residues. This CDR3 reads CASSSPGTEYNEQFF. The CDR3 DNA reads as TGTGCCAGCAGCTCACCCGGGACAGAATACAATGAGCAGTTCTTC.

The gene calls are TRBV28 and TRBJ2-7; D might be TRBD2 (7 bases). The CDR3 is 15 residues long. V lost 3 bases, J lost 2 bases, and 14 bases lay in between. Germline loops: CDR1 MDHEN, CDR2 SYDVKM. The CDR3: CASSLGGGLTYEQYF. The CDR3 DNA is TGTGCCAGCAGTTTGGGAGGGGGGCTGACCTACGAGCAGTACTTC.

This chain links TRBV30 with TRBJ2-2, with 7 nucleotides matching TRBD1. The length of the CDR3 is 13 residues. Losses at the gene ends were 3 bases for V and 6 bases for J; bases not matched to a gene: 4. Per the germline V gene, CDR1 is GTSNPN and CDR2 is SVGIG (reference sequence). CDR3 in amino acids: CAWRETGPGELFF. The DNA for the CDR3 is TGTGCCTGGAGGGAGACAGGGCCCGGGGAGCTGTTTTTT.

The J gene is TRBJ1-3, the V gene TRBV5-6; unclear D gene. CDR1 is SGHDT and CDR2 is YYEEEE in the germline V gene. Trimming took off 5 bases at V and 2 bases at J, with 5 bases between the two ends. The CDR3 runs 12 residues. CDR3 bases: TGTGCCAGCAGTTCTACTGGAAACACCATATATTTT. It yields the protein CASSSTGNTIYF.